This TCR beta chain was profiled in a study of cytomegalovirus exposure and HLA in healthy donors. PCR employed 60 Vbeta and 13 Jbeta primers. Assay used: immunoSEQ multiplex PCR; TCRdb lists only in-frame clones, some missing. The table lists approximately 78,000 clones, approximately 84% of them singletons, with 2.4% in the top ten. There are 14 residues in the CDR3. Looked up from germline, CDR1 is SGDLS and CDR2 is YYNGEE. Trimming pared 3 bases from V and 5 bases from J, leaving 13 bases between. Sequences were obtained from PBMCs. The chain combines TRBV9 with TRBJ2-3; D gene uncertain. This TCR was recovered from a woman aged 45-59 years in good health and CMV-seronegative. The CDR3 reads CASSATTAGDTQYF. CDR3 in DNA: TGTGCCAGCAGCGCCACCACCGCCGGAGATACGCAGTATTTT. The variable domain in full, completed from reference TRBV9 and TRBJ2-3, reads DSGVTQTPKHLITATGQRVTLRCSPRSGDLSVYWYQQSLDQGLQFLIQYYNGEERAKGNILERFSAQQFPDLHSELNLSSLELGDSALYFCASSATTAGDTQYFGPGTRLTVL.